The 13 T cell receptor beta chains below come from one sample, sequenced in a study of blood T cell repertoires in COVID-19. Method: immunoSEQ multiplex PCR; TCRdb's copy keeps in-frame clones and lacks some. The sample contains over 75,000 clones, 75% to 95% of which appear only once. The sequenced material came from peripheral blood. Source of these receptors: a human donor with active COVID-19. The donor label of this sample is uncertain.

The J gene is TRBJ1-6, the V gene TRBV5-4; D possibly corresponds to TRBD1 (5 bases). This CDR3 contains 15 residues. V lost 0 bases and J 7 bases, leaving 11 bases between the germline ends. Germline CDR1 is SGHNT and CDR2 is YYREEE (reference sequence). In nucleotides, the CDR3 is TGTGCCAGCAGCTTGGCAGGTCAGGGAAATTCACCCCTCCACTTT. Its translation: CASSLAGQGNSPLHF.

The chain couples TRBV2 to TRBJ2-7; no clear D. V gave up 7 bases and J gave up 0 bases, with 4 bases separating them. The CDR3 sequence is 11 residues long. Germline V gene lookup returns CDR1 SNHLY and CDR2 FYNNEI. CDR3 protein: CASIFSYEQYF. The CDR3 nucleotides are TGTGCCAGCATCTTCTCCTACGAGCAGTACTTC.

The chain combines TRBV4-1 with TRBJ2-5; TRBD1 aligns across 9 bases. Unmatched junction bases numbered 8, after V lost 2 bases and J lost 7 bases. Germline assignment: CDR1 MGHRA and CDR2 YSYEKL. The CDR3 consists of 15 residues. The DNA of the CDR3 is TGCGCCAGCAGCCAACTGCCGGGACAGGGTTTGACCCAGTACTTC. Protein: CASSQLPGQGLTQYF.

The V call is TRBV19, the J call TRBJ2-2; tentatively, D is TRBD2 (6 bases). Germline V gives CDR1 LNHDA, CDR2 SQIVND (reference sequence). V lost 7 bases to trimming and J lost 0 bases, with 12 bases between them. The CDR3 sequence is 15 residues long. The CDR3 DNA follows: TGTGCCAGTACTTCCCCGGGGGCGAACACCGGGGAGCTGTTTTTT. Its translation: CASTSPGANTGELFF.

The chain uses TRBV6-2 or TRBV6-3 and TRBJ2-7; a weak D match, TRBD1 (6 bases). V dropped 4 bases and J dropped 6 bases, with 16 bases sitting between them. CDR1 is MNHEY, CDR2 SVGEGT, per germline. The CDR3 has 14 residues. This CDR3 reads CASSSGTRRSEQYF. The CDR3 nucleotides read TGTGCCAGCAGTTCCGGGACAAGGCGCTCCGAGCAGTACTTC.

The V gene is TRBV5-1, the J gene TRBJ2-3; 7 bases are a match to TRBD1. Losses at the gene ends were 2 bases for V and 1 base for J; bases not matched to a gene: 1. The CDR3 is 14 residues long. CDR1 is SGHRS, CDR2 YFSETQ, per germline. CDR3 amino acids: CASSFGQGTDTQYF. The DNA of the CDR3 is TGCGCCAGCAGCTTCGGACAGGGCACAGATACGCAGTATTTT. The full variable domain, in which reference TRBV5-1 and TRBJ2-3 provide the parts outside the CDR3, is KAGVTQTPRYLIKTRGQQVTLSCSPISGHRSVSWYQQTPGQGLQFLFEYFSETQRNKGNFPGRFSGRQFSNSRSEMNVSTLELGDSALYLCASSFGQGTDTQYFGPGTRLTVL.

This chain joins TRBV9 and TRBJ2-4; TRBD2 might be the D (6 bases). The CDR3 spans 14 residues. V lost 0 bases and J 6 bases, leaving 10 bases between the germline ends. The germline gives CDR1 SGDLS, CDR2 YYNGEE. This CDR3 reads CASSVGGVGNIQYF. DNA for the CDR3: TGTGCCAGCAGCGTAGGCGGGGTTGGAAACATTCAGTACTTC.

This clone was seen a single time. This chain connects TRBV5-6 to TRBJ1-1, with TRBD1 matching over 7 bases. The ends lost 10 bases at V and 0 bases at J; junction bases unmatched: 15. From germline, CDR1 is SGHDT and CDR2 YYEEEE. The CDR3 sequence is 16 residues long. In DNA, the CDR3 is TGTGCCGACGACAGGGTACGCGTTACCATGAACACTGAAGCTTTCTTT. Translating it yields CADDRVRVTMNTEAFF.

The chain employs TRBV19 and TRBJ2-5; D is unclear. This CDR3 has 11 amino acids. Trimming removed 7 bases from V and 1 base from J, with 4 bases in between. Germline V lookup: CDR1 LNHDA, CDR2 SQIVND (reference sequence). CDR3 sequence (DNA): TGTGCCAGTATCGGCCAAGAGACCCAGTACTTC. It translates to CASIGQETQYF.

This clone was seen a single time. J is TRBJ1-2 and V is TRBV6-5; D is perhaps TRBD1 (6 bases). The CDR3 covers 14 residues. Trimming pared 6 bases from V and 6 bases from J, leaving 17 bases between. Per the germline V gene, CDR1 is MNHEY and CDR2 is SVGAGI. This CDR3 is CASRLIGTPNGYTF. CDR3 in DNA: TGTGCCAGCAGGCTGATTGGGACACCGAATGGCTACACCTTC.

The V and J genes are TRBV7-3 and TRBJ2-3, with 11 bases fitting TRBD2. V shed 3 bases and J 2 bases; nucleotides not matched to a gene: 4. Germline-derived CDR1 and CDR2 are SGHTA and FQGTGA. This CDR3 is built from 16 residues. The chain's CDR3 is CASSFPTSGVTDTQYF. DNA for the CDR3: TGTGCCAGCAGCTTCCCGACTAGCGGGGTCACAGATACGCAGTATTTT.

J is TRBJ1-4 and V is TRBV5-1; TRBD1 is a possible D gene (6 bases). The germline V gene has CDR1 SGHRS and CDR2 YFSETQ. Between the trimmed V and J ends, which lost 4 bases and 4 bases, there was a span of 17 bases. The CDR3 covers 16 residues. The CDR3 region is CASSLATGLHNEKLFF. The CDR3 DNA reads TGCGCCAGCAGCCTTGCCACAGGGCTACATAATGAAAAACTGTTTTTT.

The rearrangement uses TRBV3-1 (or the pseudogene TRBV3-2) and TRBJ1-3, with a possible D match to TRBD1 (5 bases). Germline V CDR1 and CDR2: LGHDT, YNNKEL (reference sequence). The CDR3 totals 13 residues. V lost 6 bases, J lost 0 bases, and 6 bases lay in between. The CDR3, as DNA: TGTGCCAGCAGGCAGGGCTCTGGAAACACCATATATTTT. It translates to CASRQGSGNTIYF.